The clone carrying this T cell receptor (beta chain) was counted at least ten times. Its antigen is unidentified. Time point here: patch test 2, 6 weeks after DPC sensitization. Sample treatment: therapeutic diphenylcyclopropenone sensitization with weekly scalp DPC. Donors were 18 to 70-year-old alopecia patients suitable for DPC. TCRdb used MiXCR to reprocess the RACE reads, holding one entry per CDR3 protein. The sample records approximately 97,000 distinct CDR3 sequences, about 10% being singletons. This sample is drawn from a study of human T cells and chemical hapten exposure. Overall study context: Readings were taken at 6 days from patch tests that had applied 0.01% DPC to the upper back.

Study results and caveats: Patch test score rose with PT1 expanded TCR count, significant at thresholds 8, 16 and 32, not 4.

This receptor was obtained from a woman in her thirties or forties with alopecia areata. Some clones in this sample may be carry-over from other donors' samples. The sequences come from whole blood, collected in connection with sensitization to the hapten diphenylcyclopropenone (DPC).

The DNA of the CDR3 is TGTGCCAGCAGTGCAAGTGGCAACCCCAATCAGCCCCAGCATTTT. As protein: CASSASGNPNQPQHF. The rearrangement joins TRBV25-1 to TRBJ1-5; D not certain. The CDR3 extends over 15 amino acids. Germline assignment: CDR1 MGHDK and CDR2 SYGVNS. V dropped 4 bases and J dropped 3 bases, with 13 bases sitting between them.